A single sample gave rise to the 20 T cell receptor beta chains below, sequenced in a study of OX40 agonist ivuxolimab in advanced cancers. Assay: immunoSEQ multiplex PCR; the TCRdb copy retains only in-frame clones and omits some. This repertoire shows around 20,000 clones, about 86% found once; its top ten account for roughly 44%. The material sequenced was CD4+ or CD8+ T cells sorted from blood, taken in a trial of the OX40 agonist ivuxolimab. Receptors originate from an adult with an advanced solid tumor such as melanoma, head and neck, liver or kidney cancer.

The chain employs TRBV11-2 and TRBJ2-2; tentative D call: TRBD1 (5 bases). The germline gives CDR1 SGHAT, CDR2 FQNNGV. The CDR3 is made up of 15 amino acids. V was pared by 1 base and J by 8 bases, with 14 bases between. CDR3 bases: TGTGCCAGCAGCTTAGCCCCTAAGGGGTGGGGGGAGCTGTTTTTT. Encoded protein: CASSLAPKGWGELFF.

In its sample, this clone was seen once. V gene TRBV2 combines with J gene TRBJ2-7; D is unresolved. Trimming stripped 6 bases from V and 4 bases from J, with 13 bases between. Looked up from germline, CDR1 is SNHLY and CDR2 is FYNNEI. There are 13 residues in the CDR3. CDR3 loop: CASRVGIGYEQYF. The CDR3, as DNA: TGTGCCAGCAGGGTGGGGATTGGGTACGAGCAGTACTTC. Looking up the rest from reference TRBV2 and TRBJ2-7 gives the full variable domain: EPEVTQTPSHQVTQMGQEVILRCVPISNHLYFYWYRQILGQKVEFLVSFYNNEISEKSEIFDDQFSVERPDGSNFTLKIRSTKLEDSAMYFCASRVGIGYEQYFGPGTRLTVT.

The chain recombines TRBV6-5 with TRBJ1-6, with TRBD1 as a possible D gene (6 bases). Per germline, CDR1 MNHEY and CDR2 SVGAGI. This CDR3 comprises 16 residues. Trimming removed 4 bases from V and 6 bases from J, with 16 bases in between. CDR3 nucleotides: TGTGCCAGCAGTTTCGGTGCAGGGGTGCCTAATTCACCCCTCCACTTT. It is translated as CASSFGAGVPNSPLHF.

The chain employs TRBV6-1 and TRBJ2-7; tentative D call: TRBD2 (5 bases). The V gene lost 2 bases and the J gene lost 0 bases, with 17 bases spanning the gap. Germline loops: CDR1 MNHNS, CDR2 SASEGT. The CDR3 extends over 17 amino acids. The CDR3 here is CASSEFHRESGSYEQYF. In DNA, the CDR3 is TGTGCCAGCAGTGAATTTCATCGGGAATCGGGCTCCTACGAGCAGTACTTC.

The chain links TRBV7-6 to TRBJ2-3, with 7 bases matching TRBD2. The CDR3 runs to 15 residues. Trimming took 5 bases from V and 6 from J; bases not matched to a gene: 11. From germline, CDR1 is SGHVS and CDR2 FNYEAQ. The CDR3, as DNA: TGTGCCAGCAGCCCTTCGACTAGCCTGTGGGATACGCAGTATTTT. This encodes CASSPSTSLWDTQYF.

V usage is TRBV15 and J usage is TRBJ1-1; 8 bases agree with TRBD1. The V and J ends lost 6 bases and 6 bases, in that order; junction bases with no gene match: 12. Germline values: CDR1 LNHNV, CDR2 YYDKDF (reference sequence). The CDR3 spans 15 residues. Written as DNA, the CDR3 is TGTGCCACCAGTAAAGGGACAGGTAGGAAGCCTGAAGCTTTCTTT. Its protein is CATSKGTGRKPEAFF.

This chain connects TRBV9 to TRBJ2-7; 11 bases fit TRBD1. In germline, CDR1 is SGDLS, CDR2 YYNGEE. The CDR3 sequence is 12 residues long. The junction had 3 bases not matched to a gene; V was cut back by 7 bases and J by 6 bases. CDR3 residues: CASRGTGGEQYF. In DNA form, the CDR3 reads TGTGCCAGCCGAGGGACAGGGGGCGAGCAGTACTTC.

CDR3 DNA: TGCGCCAGCAGCTTGAGCGGCGGGGTGAACTCCTACGAGCAGTACTTC. Its translation: CASSLSGGVNSYEQYF. The rearrangement joins TRBV5-1 to TRBJ2-7; D is possibly TRBD2 (6 bases). V dropped 1 base and J dropped 0 bases, with 14 bases sitting between them. From germline, CDR1 is SGHRS and CDR2 YFSETQ. The CDR3 covers 16 residues.

The chain combines TRBV7-2 with TRBJ1-5; the match to TRBD1 covers 8 bases. The CDR3 contains 14 residues. V was clipped by 1 base and J by 9 bases; unmatched bases: 5. The germline V gene has CDR1 SGHTA and CDR2 FQGNSA. CDR3 DNA sequence: TGTGCCAGCAGCTTAGAGACAGGGGCAGGGCCCCAGCATTTT. This gives the protein CASSLETGAGPQHF.

CDR3 region: CASSLGVVNEQFF. Here the CDR3 DNA reads TGTGCCAGCAGCTTAGGGGTAGTCAATGAGCAGTTCTTC. The rearrangement uses TRBV7-9 and TRBJ2-1; D ambiguous. Per the germline V gene, CDR1 is SEHNR and CDR2 is FQNEAQ (reference sequence). V gave up 1 base and J gave up 6 bases, with 7 bases separating them. The CDR3 spans 13 residues.

This clone has more than one count but fewer than ten. This chain uses TRBV4-2 with TRBJ1-1; D is perhaps TRBD1 (5 bases). Germline values: CDR1 LGHNA, CDR2 YNFKEQ. The CDR3 covers 14 residues. V gave up 5 bases and J gave up 1 base, with 11 bases separating them. CDR3 region: CASSLAGTNTEAFF. CDR3 in DNA: TGTGCCAGCAGCTTAGCAGGGACGAACACTGAAGCTTTCTTT.

CDR3 coding DNA: TGTGCCAGCACCGAACGGGGTTGGAACGATCAGCCCCAGCATTTT. Residues: CASTERGWNDQPQHF. J is TRBJ1-5 and V is TRBV2; D unclear. V lost 7 bases, J lost 5 bases, and 18 bases lay in between. Germline values: CDR1 SNHLY, CDR2 FYNNEI. The CDR3 is 15 residues long.

The table lists this clone with a count of one. This chain connects TRBV6-5 to TRBJ2-1, with 8 bases that match TRBD1. The CDR3 length is 16 residues. Germline values: CDR1 MNHEY, CDR2 SVGAGI. J lost 2 bases, V lost 4 bases, and 7 bases had no gene match. In DNA form, the CDR3 reads TGTGCCAGCAGTTCGCCCGGACAGGGTCCCTACAATGAGCAGTTCTTC. The encoded protein is CASSSPGQGPYNEQFF.

The chain joins TRBV5-6 to TRBJ1-6; D unresolved. The CDR3 has 13 amino acids. Per the germline V gene, CDR1 is SGHDT and CDR2 is YYEEEE. The V end lost 2 bases, the J end lost 7 bases, and 7 bases lay between the germline ends. CDR3 nucleotide sequence: TGTGCCAGCAGCTTCTGGACGAATTCACCCCTCCACTTT. Its translation: CASSFWTNSPLHF.

The rearrangement links TRBV6-6 to TRBJ2-1; D unclear. V dropped 5 bases and J dropped 10 bases, with 15 bases sitting between them. Per germline, CDR1 MNHNY and CDR2 SVGAGI (reference sequence). The CDR3 runs to 13 residues. The CDR3 nucleotides read TGTGCCAGCAGTGTCCTGGATGGGCGGGAGCAGTTCTTC. Its protein product is CASSVLDGREQFF.

The chain has TRBV6-6 and TRBJ2-7, with D unclear. The V end lost 5 bases, the J end lost 0 bases, and 8 bases lay between the germline ends. The CDR3 is made up of 13 amino acids. Germline assignment: CDR1 MNHNY and CDR2 SVGAGI (reference sequence). CDR3 DNA: TGTGCCAGCAGTCAGGCGAGCTCCTACGAGCAGTACTTC. This translates into CASSQASSYEQYF.

This chain connects TRBV13 to TRBJ2-1; 9 bases are shared with TRBD1. Looked up from germline, CDR1 is PRHDT and CDR2 is FYEKMQ (reference sequence). With 8 bases clipped from V and 8 bases from J, the junction kept 13 bases outside the gene matches. This CDR3 region has 15 residues. The CDR3 DNA is TGTGCCAGCCTCGCCCCGGGACAGGGTGTGCATGAGCAGTTCTTC. It specifies CASLAPGQGVHEQFF.

V and J are TRBV13 and TRBJ1-2, with TRBD1 matching 10 bases. CDR1 and CDR2 from the germline V gene are PRHDT and FYEKMQ (reference sequence). V shed 3 bases and J 9 bases; nucleotides not matched to a gene: 4. The CDR3 covers 13 residues. CDR3 bases: TGTGCCAGCAGCTTCGGGACAGGGGCCAGCTACACCTTC. Translating gives CASSFGTGASYTF.

The chain links TRBV28 to TRBJ1-5; a weak D match, TRBD1 (5 bases). Trimming took off 7 bases at V and 1 base at J, with 17 bases between the two ends. CDR3 length: 16 residues. Looked up from germline, CDR1 is MDHEN and CDR2 is SYDVKM. The CDR3 region is CASNPAEGWSNQPQHF. In DNA, the CDR3 is TGTGCCAGCAACCCAGCGGAGGGGTGGAGCAATCAGCCCCAGCATTTT.

The CDR3 is CASSLGYGAGDTQYF. CDR3 DNA sequence: TGCGCCAGCAGCTTGGGTTATGGGGCTGGGGATACGCAGTATTTT. V is TRBV5-1 and J is TRBJ2-3; D might be TRBD1 (5 bases). Germline assignment: CDR1 SGHRS and CDR2 YFSETQ. This CDR3 is 15 amino acids long. Trimming pared 0 bases from V and 6 bases from J, leaving 14 bases between.